This T cell receptor (beta chain) was documented in a study of T cell responses to AZD1222 COVID-19 vaccine. For this clone: The antigen is unknown.

Clones were sequenced by immunoSEQ multiplex PCR, and TCRdb holds only the in-frame ones, with some missing. The table includes 84,000 or so clones, around 90% detected once. The V and J ends lost 3 bases and 11 bases respectively, with 17 bases between them. There are 14 residues in the CDR3. Germline V gene sequence: CDR1 MNHEY, CDR2 SMNVEV (reference sequence). Whole-study results and caveats: Donors were chiefly white British, with a greater number of females, and clonal diversity was perhaps underestimated. No repertoire was sampled before or during the peak T cell response, only after it. With two AZD1222 doses given, Spike-specific TCR breadth and depth both rose.

J is TRBJ2-1 and V is TRBV27; D call uncertain. Material: peripheral blood, obtained on day 0 of AZD1222 vaccination. The source of this sequence is an adult in good health. The CDR3 DNA is TGTGCCAGCAGTTTCTACCGTGACTCCCCCAAGCAGTTCTTC. Protein sequence: CASSFYRDSPKQFF.